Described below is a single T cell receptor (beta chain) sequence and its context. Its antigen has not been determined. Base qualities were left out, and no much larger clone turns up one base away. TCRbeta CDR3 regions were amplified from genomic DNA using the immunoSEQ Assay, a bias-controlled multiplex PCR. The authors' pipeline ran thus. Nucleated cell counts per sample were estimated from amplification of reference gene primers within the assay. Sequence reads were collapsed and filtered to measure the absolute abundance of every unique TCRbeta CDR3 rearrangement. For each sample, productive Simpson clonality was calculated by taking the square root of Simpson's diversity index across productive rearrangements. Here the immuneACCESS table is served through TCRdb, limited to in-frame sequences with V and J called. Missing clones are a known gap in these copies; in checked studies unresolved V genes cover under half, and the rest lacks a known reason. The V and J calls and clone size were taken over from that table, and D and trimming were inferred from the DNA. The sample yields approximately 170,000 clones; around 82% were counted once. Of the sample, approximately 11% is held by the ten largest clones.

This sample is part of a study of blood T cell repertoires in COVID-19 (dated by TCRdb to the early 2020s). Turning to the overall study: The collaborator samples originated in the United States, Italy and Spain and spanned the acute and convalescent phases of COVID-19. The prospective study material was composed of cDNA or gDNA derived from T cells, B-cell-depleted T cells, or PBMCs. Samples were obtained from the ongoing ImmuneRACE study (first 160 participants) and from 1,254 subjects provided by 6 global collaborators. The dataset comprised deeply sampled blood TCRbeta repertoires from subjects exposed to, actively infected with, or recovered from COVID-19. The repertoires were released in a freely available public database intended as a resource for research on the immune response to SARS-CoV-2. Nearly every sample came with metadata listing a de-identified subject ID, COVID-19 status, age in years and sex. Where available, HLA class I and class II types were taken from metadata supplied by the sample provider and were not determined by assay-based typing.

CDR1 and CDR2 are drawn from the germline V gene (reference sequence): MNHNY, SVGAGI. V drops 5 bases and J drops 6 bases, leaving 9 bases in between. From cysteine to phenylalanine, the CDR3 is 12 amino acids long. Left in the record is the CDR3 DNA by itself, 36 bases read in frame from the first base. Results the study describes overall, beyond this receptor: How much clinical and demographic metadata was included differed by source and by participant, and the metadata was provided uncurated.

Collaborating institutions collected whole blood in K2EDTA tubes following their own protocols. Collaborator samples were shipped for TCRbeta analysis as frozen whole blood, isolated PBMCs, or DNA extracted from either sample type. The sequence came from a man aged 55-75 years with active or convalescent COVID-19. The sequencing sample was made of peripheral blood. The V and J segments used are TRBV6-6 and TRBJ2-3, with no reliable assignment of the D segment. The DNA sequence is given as TGTGCCAGCAGTCCGACGGAGGATACGCAGTATTTT. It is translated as CASSPTEDTQYF.